A selection of T cell receptor beta chains follows, all from one sample in a study of T-cell reconstitution after alpha-beta-depleted transplantation in children. Each CDR3 protein is one row after TCRdb ran MiXCR on the PCR reads. The sample records 440,000 or so distinct CDR3 sequences, over 40% being singletons. The sample in question was PBMCs, obtained before TCRalphabeta/CD19-depleted stem cell transplant. Receptor source: a girl aged 2 to 9 with aplastic anemia, due to receive a stem cell transplant. The conserved cysteine and the conserved F or W are not part of the CDR3 here. The size field is filled for only some rows; it gives once, few, many or a size class.

V gene	clone size	J gene	CDR3 protein
TRBV11-2	NA	TRBJ2-1	ASSLPRTSGGSYNEQF
TRBV20-1	NA	TRBJ2-3	SASFASGLATDTQY
TRBV29-1	NA	TRBJ2-2	SVEGAGGELF
TRBV24-1	NA	TRBJ2-1	ATSDSGTGGNEQF
TRBV5-1	few	TRBJ2-6	ASSLAGPSGANVLT
TRBV20-1	few	TRBJ2-7	SAPGQGVAVGYEQY
TRBV5-5	once	TRBJ2-5	ASSTHLTREVVRTQY
TRBV7-9	NA	TRBJ2-5	ASSRVGEETQY
TRBV7-9	NA	TRBJ2-7	ASSTAGPTGYEQY
TRBV10-2	few	TRBJ2-1	ASRPAMSSYNEQF
TRBV12-3/TRBV12-4	NA	TRBJ1-3	ASSSTLRGNTIY
TRBV12-3/TRBV12-4	many	TRBJ2-7	ASRGSSYEQY
TRBV5-1	NA	TRBJ1-1	ASSLAGQMNTEAF
TRBV4-1	few	TRBJ1-6	ASSQDRQGSGSPLH
TRBV7-9	NA	TRBJ2-3	ASTQITDTQY
TRBV7-9	few	TRBJ2-5	ASSQRSSGKEETQY
TRBV27	NA	TRBJ2-7	ASKLAGGTYEQY
TRBV19	NA	TRBJ1-1	ASSIRRVPNTEAF
TRBV20-1	NA	TRBJ2-3	SVGASGRKRTDTQY
TRBV25-1	NA	TRBJ2-7	ASMGQEHFYEQY
TRBV7-9	many	TRBJ1-5	ASSLVGTSQPQH
TRBV27	NA	TRBJ2-5	ASRTSVRGETQY
TRBV3-1	NA	TRBJ1-1	ASSQRGVIPGAF
TRBV20-1	NA	TRBJ2-1	SASQSSYNEQF
TRBV7-6	many	TRBJ2-2	ASSFLPNTGELF
TRBV11-2	many	TRBJ2-5	ASSFTQGTQY
TRBV20-1	many	TRBJ2-1	SAAGLAGSDGQF
TRBV5-6	NA	TRBJ2-1	ASSQRAVNEQF
TRBV28	NA	TRBJ1-6	ASSLGQILTALH
TRBV7-9	few	TRBJ2-1	ASSSYSAGVMSYEQF
TRBV27	few	TRBJ1-1	ASIPWSLGTEAF